This TCR beta chain originates from a study of regulatory T cells in long-lasting Graves disease. This clonotype appeared once. The target antigen is unknown. For TCR beta, libraries came from iRepertoire HTBI primers and Arm-PCR of CDR3 regions. Authors' analysis steps: Identification of gene segments yielded some 60 TRBV and roughly 15 TRBJ across samples. TCRdb processed the multiplex PCR reads anew with MiXCR; each CDR3 protein has one entry. These V and J calls originate from TCRdb's pipeline instead of the authors' own analysis. The table records a few hundred thousand distinct CDR3 sequences, roughly 24% of them present only once. Indicated time point: persistent/refractory GD, antithyroid drugs over 5 years with positive TRAb. RNA from PBMCs was the source of the TCR library. General study points: TCR diversity was lower in persistent than newly diagnosed Graves' disease.

Trimming took off 6 bases at V and 4 bases at J, with 18 bases between the two ends. The germline gives CDR1 ENHRY, CDR2 SYGVKD. CDR3 size: 16 residues. The input for sequencing was peripheral blood mononuclear cells (PBMCs), taken when the disease was refractory, from a patient treated with antithyroid drugs. This sequence originates from a middle-aged woman with Graves disease. The chain employs TRBV10-3 and TRBJ2-2; tentative D call: TRBD1 (5 bases). The CDR3, as DNA: TGTGCCATCAGAGAGAATGTGGGGCCACTCACCGGGGAGCTGTTTTTT. Translation gives CAIRENVGPLTGELFF.